This T cell receptor (beta chain) was identified during a study of response to subunit inactivated influenza vaccine. Using its own MiXCR run on the RT-PCR reads, TCRdb lists one record per CDR3 protein. This sample has 500,000 to 600,000 distinct CDR3 sequences, with 12% to 15% found just once. This CDR3 is built from 18 residues. The germline V gene encodes CDR1 SGHAT and CDR2 FQDESV (reference sequence). V trimming: 5 bases; J trimming: 0 bases; junction bases outside the gene matches: 12. The sequence was collected from a man aged 50-59 years who received an inactivated influenza vaccine. The input for sequencing was PBMCs from blood, taken about 11 days after vaccination. The J gene is TRBJ2-7, the V gene TRBV11-1; the match to TRBD2 covers 11 bases. The CDR3 sequence: CASSTEAGLAGVSYEQYF. In DNA form, the CDR3 reads TGTGCCAGCAGCACTGAAGCCGGACTAGCGGGCGTCTCCTACGAGCAGTACTTC.